This is a list of T cell receptor beta chains from one sample in a study of CD8+CD57+ T cells in acquired aplastic anemia. TCRdb analysed the reads with MiXCR anew, one entry per CDR3 protein. This table holds some 200,000 distinct CDR3 sequences, 34% found once. Sequenced: sorted CD4+, CD8+, or CD8+CD57+ T cells (not recorded which) from PBMCs. The receptors derive from a human donor in good health, serving as a control. The CDR3 runs from the conserved cysteine through the conserved F or W. The D gene is left open where the match is weak. Clone size, where shown, is once, few, many, or a class for clones that have expanded.

V	D	J	size	DNA	CDR3
TRBV6-1	TRBD1	TRBJ1-2	many	TGTGCCAGCAGTGGACTCAGGGGGCAAGGCTACACCTTC	CASSGLRGQGYTF
TRBV10-2	TRBD1	TRBJ1-1	many	TGCGCCAGCAGAACAGACGGGACAGCCGTGAAAGCTTTCTTT	CASRTDGTAVKAFF
TRBV7-9	NA	TRBJ1-6	few	TGTGCCAGCAGCCTTACCCGCGCGGCTAATTCACCCCTCCACTTT	CASSLTRAANSPLHF
TRBV10-1	NA	TRBJ1-6	NA	TGCGCCACCTTCGTACCCCCAGGGATTATCGACAATTCACCCCTCCACTTT	CATFVPPGIIDNSPLHF
TRBV6-1	NA	TRBJ2-5	few	TGTGCCAGCAGGGACTGGACGAGGGAGACCCAGTACTTC	CASRDWTRETQYF
TRBV29-1	NA	TRBJ2-2	NA	TGCAGCGTGCGGGATGGGGAGCTGTTTTTT	CSVRDGELFF
TRBV24-1	NA	TRBJ1-2	many	TGTGCCACCAGTGATCCCAGGTTGGGGCTTAGCTATGGCTACACCTTC	CATSDPRLGLSYGYTF
TRBV19	NA	TRBJ2-7	many	TGTGCCAGTAGCCCTCCGGGTCTGCCCTACGAGCAGTACTTC	CASSPPGLPYEQYF
TRBV5-1	TRBD2	TRBJ2-7	many	TGCGCCAGCAGCCCGGGAGGGGTGAGGACCTACGAGCAGTACTTC	CASSPGGVRTYEQYF
TRBV7-2	TRBD2	TRBJ2-2	NA	TGTGCCAGCAGCTCCGGACTAGCGGGGGAGCTGTTTTTT	CASSSGLAGELFF
TRBV7-9	NA	TRBJ2-1	many	TGTGCCAGCAGCTTAGCCCCTTTAGGACAGTACAATGAGCAGTTCTTC	CASSLAPLGQYNEQFF
TRBV18	TRBD2	TRBJ2-3	NA	TGTGCCAGCTCACCACCTCGGGGGGGTATCACAGATACGCAGTATTTT	CASSPPRGGITDTQYF
TRBV15	NA	TRBJ1-3	once	TGTGCCACCAGCAGAGATTCGGGGGGGGACACCATATATTTT	CATSRDSGGDTIYF
TRBV24-1	TRBD1	TRBJ1-2	NA	TGTGCCACCAGTGATATCGGGACAGGAGCGGGCTATGGCTACACCTTC	CATSDIGTGAGYGYTF
TRBV2	TRBD2	TRBJ2-1	many	TGTGCCAGCAGTGATTGGGGCGGGAGTAGCAATGAGCAGTTCTTC	CASSDWGGSSNEQFF
TRBV9	NA	TRBJ2-1	NA	TGTGCCAGCAGGGGGGGCAGGGAGCAGTTCTTC	CASRGGREQFF
TRBV2	NA	TRBJ2-7	NA	TGTGCCAGCAGTTACAGGGTCAGATCCTACGAGCAGTGCTTC	CASSYRVRSYEQCF
TRBV7-6	TRBD1	TRBJ2-7	NA	TGTGCCAGCATTACAGGGGGCGCATACGAGCAGTACTTC	CASITGGAYEQYF
TRBV9	NA	TRBJ2-7	many	TGTGCCAGCAGCGTAGGCCAGTCTAGCTCCTACGAGCAGTACTTC	CASSVGQSSSYEQYF
TRBV7-8	NA	TRBJ2-7	many	TGTGCCAGCAGCCACCGCCGGGAGTCCTCCTACGAGCAGTACTTC	CASSHRRESSYEQYF
TRBV2	NA	TRBJ2-7	many	TGTGCCAGCAACTCAGGACAGATGGGCTACGAGCAGTACTTC	CASNSGQMGYEQYF
TRBV3-1	TRBD1	TRBJ1-1	few	TGTGCCAGCAGCCAAGAATTGGGACAGGGGAACACTGAAGCTTTCTTT	CASSQELGQGNTEAFF
TRBV7-8	TRBD2	TRBJ2-1	many	TGTGCCAGCAGCCGGACTAGTTATGAGCAGTTCTTC	CASSRTSYEQFF
TRBV2	NA	TRBJ1-2	many	TGTGCCAGCAGCGGGGGCCTCACCTTCGGGTACACCTTC	CASSGGLTFGYTF
TRBV15	NA	TRBJ1-1	NA	TGTGCCACTCAAACCGGAAGGGAGGGGTACACTGAAGCTTTCTTT	CATQTGREGYTEAFF
TRBV11-2	NA	TRBJ1-1	many	TGTGCCAGCAGCTCGATACAGGGAACTCACACTGAAGCTTTCTTT	CASSSIQGTHTEAFF
TRBV6-1	NA	TRBJ1-2	many	TGTGCCAGCACCGTCGAGCGGGCTAACTATGGCTACACCTTC	CASTVERANYGYTF
TRBV15	TRBD1	TRBJ2-5	few	TGTGCCACCAGGAATGGTGGGACAGGGAGTTGGGAGACCCAGTACTTC	CATRNGGTGSWETQYF
TRBV19	TRBD1	TRBJ1-6	many	TGTGCCAGTAGTAGACTGGACAGGGATAATTCACCCCTCCACTTT	CASSRLDRDNSPLHF
TRBV25-1	NA	TRBJ1-1	many	TGTGCCAGCAGTGCCCTCGGGACACAGAACACTGAAGCTTTCTTT	CASSALGTQNTEAFF
TRBV12-3/TRBV12-4	NA	TRBJ2-5	NA	TGTGCCAGCAGTTGTGGAGGAGAGACCCAGTACTTC	CASSCGGETQYF